These 25 T cell receptor beta chains were sequenced from one sample in a study of cytomegalovirus exposure and HLA in healthy donors. This PCR relied on a set of 60 Vbeta primers and 13 Jbeta primers. Sequenced by immunoSEQ multiplex PCR; TCRdb stores in-frame clones only, minus some. The repertoire consists of hundreds of thousands of clones, with 70% to 80% occurring once and the leading ten covering about 3.8%. Material for sequencing was PBMCs. These receptor sequences come from a male donor in good health and CMV-seronegative.

The chain has TRBV29-1 and TRBJ2-2; 7 bases are shared with TRBD2. Per germline, CDR1 SQVTM and CDR2 ANQGSEA. There are 13 residues in the CDR3. The CDR3 bases are TGCAGTATCCCCCTTCGGGAGGCCGGGGAGCTGTTTTTT. Protein product: CSIPLREAGELFF.

This sequence joins TRBV5-1 and TRBJ2-7, with 7 bases fitting TRBD1. The CDR3 is 13 amino acids. The germline V gene has CDR1 SGHRS and CDR2 YFSETQ. With 3 bases clipped from V and 5 bases from J, the junction kept 5 bases outside the gene matches. The DNA of the CDR3 is TGCGCCAGCAGCTCGACAGGGAGCAACGAGCAGTACTTC. Its translation is CASSSTGSNEQYF.

The CDR3 DNA reads TGTGCCTGGAGGCCAGGGTACATCACTGAAGCTTTCTTT. Protein: CAWRPGYITEAFF. The rearrangement links TRBV30 to TRBJ1-1; possible D gene TRBD1, 5 bases. The length of the CDR3 is 13 residues. V shed 3 bases and J shed 4 bases, with 12 bases lying between them. Per germline, CDR1 GTSNPN and CDR2 SVGIG (reference sequence).

This clone appeared a few times. The junction departs from the called germline gene at one end, perhaps through a read error. The chain joins TRBV7-6 to TRBJ1-1; 7 bases are shared with TRBD1. This CDR3 region has 14 residues. Germline V CDR1 and CDR2: SGHVS, FNYEAQ. For the CDR3, the DNA is TGTGCCAGCACCTTAGAAGGGGGCCGGACTGAAGCTTTCTTT. As protein: CASTLEGGRTEAFF.

The J gene is TRBJ2-5, the V gene TRBV7-3; 12 nucleotides line up with TRBD2. Germline CDR1 SGHTA, CDR2 FQGTGA. Unmatched junction bases numbered 6, after V lost 5 bases and J lost 5 bases. The CDR3 has 15 amino acids. The CDR3, as DNA: TGTGCCAGCAGCGAAGGGACTAGCGGGTCGGAGACCCAGTACTTC. The encoded protein is CASSEGTSGSETQYF.

This clone showed up just a few times. This sequence joins TRBV6-1 and TRBJ2-4; perhaps TRBD2 as D (5 bases). CDR3 length: 17 residues. Germline lookup yields CDR1 MNHNS and CDR2 SASEGT. The V and J ends lost 3 bases and 0 bases respectively, with 15 bases between them. CDR3 region: CASSDMRAVSAKNIQYF. CDR3 nucleotides: TGTGCCAGCAGTGACATGAGGGCGGTTTCAGCCAAAAACATTCAGTACTTC.

The J gene is TRBJ2-1, the V gene TRBV5-1; D is perhaps TRBD2 (7 bases). Germline V gene sequence: CDR1 SGHRS, CDR2 YFSETQ. The CDR3 contains 19 residues. Trimming took 4 bases from V and 3 from J, leaving 26 bases between them. DNA for the CDR3: TGCGCCAGCAGCCGTCAAGGCCTGGCGGAGGGGGGGATCTACAATGAGCAGTTCTTC. This encodes CASSRQGLAEGGIYNEQFF.

The table lists this clone with a few counts. The V gene is TRBV7-6, the J gene TRBJ2-3; 8 nucleotides agree with TRBD2. The CDR3 is 16 residues long. Germline loops: CDR1 SGHVS, CDR2 FNYEAQ. J gave up 0 bases and V 1 base, and 3 bases lay outside the gene matches. This CDR3 reads CASSLGASGSTDTQYF. CDR3 bases: TGTGCCAGCAGCTTAGGGGCTAGCGGGAGCACAGATACGCAGTATTTT.

V is TRBV5-1 and J is TRBJ1-1; D is undetermined. The germline CDR1 and CDR2 sequences are SGHRS and YFSETQ. V was cut by 0 bases and J by 11 bases, with 8 bases left in between. This CDR3 contains 11 residues. CDR3 loop: CASSLGGNAFF. The CDR3 DNA sequence: TGCGCCAGCAGCTTGGGAGGGAACGCTTTCTTT.

CDR3 coding DNA: TGTGCCAGCAGCTTAGATACTAGCTCGGAGACCCAGTACTTC. Encoded protein: CASSLDTSSETQYF. The chain has TRBV13 and TRBJ2-5; D is possibly TRBD2 (6 bases). V was pared by 1 base and J by 5 bases, with 11 bases between. Per the germline V gene, CDR1 is PRHDT and CDR2 is FYEKMQ (reference sequence). The CDR3 totals 14 residues.

The V and J genes are TRBV2 and TRBJ2-3; possible D gene TRBD1, 5 bases. Deletions cut 2 bases from V and 0 bases from J, with 6 bases between. CDR1 is SNHLY and CDR2 is FYNNEI in the germline V gene. The CDR3 totals 14 residues. The CDR3 region has the DNA TGTGCCAGCAGTGAACAGGGTAGCACAGATACGCAGTATTTT. This codes for CASSEQGSTDTQYF.

V gene TRBV6-1 combines with J gene TRBJ1-3; D remains ambiguous. The CDR3 length is 15 residues. Germline CDR1 MNHNS, CDR2 SASEGT. The ends were cut back, 7 bases at V and 0 bases at J, with 13 bases in the middle. This CDR3 is CASIPQDSSGNTIYF. In DNA form, the CDR3 reads TGTGCCAGCATTCCCCAGGATTCCTCTGGAAACACCATATATTTT.

The chain joins TRBV2 to TRBJ2-1; 9 positions agree with TRBD1. The V and J ends lost 4 bases and 2 bases, in that order; junction bases with no gene match: 6. CDR1 is SNHLY, CDR2 FYNNEI, per germline. CDR3 length: 16 residues. CDR3 nucleotides: TGTGCCAGCAGTGGGGGGACAGGGAGGACCTACAATGAGCAGTTCTTC. Protein product: CASSGGTGRTYNEQFF.

This clone appeared a single time. The V call is TRBV14, the J call TRBJ2-6; perhaps TRBD2 as D (6 bases). The V gene lost 0 bases and the J gene lost 2 bases, with 8 bases spanning the gap. Germline lookup yields CDR1 SGHDN and CDR2 FVKESK. The length of the CDR3 is 16 residues. Here the CDR3 reads CASSQDRGTGANVLTF. The CDR3 DNA reads as TGTGCCAGCAGCCAAGATCGGGGGACTGGGGCCAACGTCCTGACTTTC.

The V call is TRBV11-2, the J call TRBJ2-7; no reliable D call. CDR1 and CDR2 from the germline V gene are SGHAT and FQNNGV. This CDR3 is built from 13 residues. V was shortened by 0 bases and J by 4 bases, with 7 bases between the two germline ends. CDR3 DNA sequence: TGTGCCAGCAGCTTAGATTTCGGGTACGAGCAGTACTTC. Translating it yields CASSLDFGYEQYF.

The chain carries TRBV7-2 and TRBJ2-7, with D perhaps TRBD1 (7 bases). There are 16 residues in the CDR3. The V and J ends lost 6 bases and 7 bases respectively, with 25 bases between them. Germline-derived CDR1 and CDR2 are SGHTA and FQGNSA. CDR3 bases: TGTGCCAGCAGACGGGCGGGCGGGACAGTCAGAGGGGAGCAGTACTTC. Residues: CASRRAGGTVRGEQYF.

The chain links TRBV28 to TRBJ2-1; D may be TRBD2 (6 bases). This CDR3 has 16 residues. V was shortened by 6 bases and J by 4 bases, with 19 bases between the two germline ends. Germline CDR1 reads MDHEN; CDR2 reads SYDVKM. The CDR3 DNA sequence: TGTGCCAGCAGACCCGGTTTAGCGGATAAGTACAATGAGCAGTTCTTC. Its translation: CASRPGLADKYNEQFF.

A few counts support this clone. The chain links TRBV15 to TRBJ1-4; 7 bases match TRBD1. Germline V gives CDR1 LNHNV, CDR2 YYDKDF (reference sequence). The CDR3 is made up of 16 amino acids. V lost 5 bases, J lost 7 bases, and 13 bases stayed unmatched. In nucleotides, the CDR3 is TGTGCCACCAGCGAGGGGGAAACAGGGGTGGGTGAAAAACTGTTTTTT. This sequence encodes CATSEGETGVGEKLFF.

Regarding this clone: One junction end disagrees with the germline gene, perhaps due to a read error. The V gene is TRBV29-1, the J gene TRBJ2-7; tentative D call: TRBD1 (5 bases). Germline CDR1 is SQVTM and CDR2 is ANQGSEA. There are 12 residues in the CDR3. This CDR3 is CSFETATYEQYF. The CDR3, as DNA: TGCAGCTTTGAGACAGCGACCTACGAGCAGTACTTC.

This clone was detected only once. V gene TRBV5-1 combines with J gene TRBJ1-3, with D possibly TRBD1 on 6 matching bases. The CDR3 runs 16 residues. Trimming shortened V by 3 bases and J by 0 bases, and 13 bases separated the two germline ends. CDR1 and CDR2 (germline): SGHRS, YFSETQ. The CDR3 DNA reads as TGCGCCAGCAGCTCGGGGGGCGCTACCTCTGGAAACACCATATATTTT. It is translated as CASSSGGATSGNTIYF.

This clone came up a few times. This chain connects TRBV27 to TRBJ2-7, with 11 bases aligning to TRBD1. Losses at the gene ends were 6 bases for V and 3 bases for J; bases not matched to a gene: 10. Looked up from germline, CDR1 is MNHEY and CDR2 is SMNVEV (reference sequence). CDR3 length: 16 residues. CDR3 nucleotides: TGTGCCAGCAGCATAACGGCCGGGACAGGGGGCTACGAGCAGTACTTC. It specifies CASSITAGTGGYEQYF.

The chain uses TRBV11-2 and TRBJ1-2; possible D gene TRBD1, 5 bases. The germline CDR1 and CDR2 sequences are SGHAT and FQNNGV. The V end lost 5 bases, the J end lost 4 bases, and 20 bases lay between the germline ends. The CDR3 runs 16 residues. The CDR3 sequence is CASSLRGTSLSYGYTF. CDR3 nucleotide sequence: TGTGCCAGCAGCCTAAGAGGGACTTCGCTTTCCTATGGCTACACCTTC.

This chain uses TRBV28 with TRBJ1-1; 8 bases are a match to TRBD1. The germline CDR1 and CDR2 sequences are MDHEN and SYDVKM. The CDR3 spans 13 residues. The junction had 4 bases not matched to a gene; V was cut back by 0 bases and J by 10 bases. The CDR3: CASSLWTGDGAFF. The CDR3 DNA reads as TGTGCCAGCAGTTTATGGACAGGGGATGGAGCTTTCTTT.

The chain couples TRBV27 to TRBJ1-1, with D possibly TRBD1 on 5 matching bases. Germline assignment: CDR1 MNHEY and CDR2 SMNVEV (reference sequence). There are 14 residues in the CDR3. Trimming removed 5 bases at V and 1 base at J, with 11 bases between. The CDR3 coding sequence is TGTGCCAGCAGTAACTATACAGGGAACACTGAAGCTTTCTTT. Its translation is CASSNYTGNTEAFF.

This chain connects TRBV6-5 to TRBJ1-2; D call uncertain. V shed 3 bases and J shed 11 bases, with 16 bases lying between them. CDR1 is MNHEY, CDR2 SVGAGI, per germline. The CDR3 is made up of 13 amino acids. DNA of the CDR3: TGTGCCAGCAGTTATACCGGGAACCAAAGGTACACCTTC. As protein: CASSYTGNQRYTF.